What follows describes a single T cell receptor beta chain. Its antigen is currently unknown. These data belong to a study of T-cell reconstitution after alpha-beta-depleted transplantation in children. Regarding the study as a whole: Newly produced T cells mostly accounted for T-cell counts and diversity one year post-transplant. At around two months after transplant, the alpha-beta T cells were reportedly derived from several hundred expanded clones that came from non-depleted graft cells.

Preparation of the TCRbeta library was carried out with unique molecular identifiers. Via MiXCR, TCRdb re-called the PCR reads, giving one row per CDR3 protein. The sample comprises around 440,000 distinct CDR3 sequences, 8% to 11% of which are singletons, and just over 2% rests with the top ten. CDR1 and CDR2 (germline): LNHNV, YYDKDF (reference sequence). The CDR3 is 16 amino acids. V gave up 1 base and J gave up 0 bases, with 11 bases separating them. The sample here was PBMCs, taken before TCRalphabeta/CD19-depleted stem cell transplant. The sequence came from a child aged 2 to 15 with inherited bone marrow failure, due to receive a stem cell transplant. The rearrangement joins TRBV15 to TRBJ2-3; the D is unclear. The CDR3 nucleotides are TGTGCCACCAGCAGAGCGACTTCTACTAGCACAGATACGCAGTATTTT. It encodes CATSRATSTSTDTQYF.